The 3 T cell receptor beta chains reported below all come from one sample, sequenced in a study of Ad26.COV2.S vaccination and SARS-CoV-2 variants. As to treatment: over 15 received Ad26.COV2.S at low or high dose, single or two shots; 5 received placebo; per-sample allocation not given. Samples came from day 63 after the first vaccine or placebo injection. Method: immunoSEQ multiplex PCR; TCRdb's copy keeps in-frame clones and lacks some. Of about 350,000 clones in the sample, approximately 81% were seen once. Sequences were derived from peripheral blood, sampled in a trial of Ad26.COV2.S vaccine versus placebo. These receptors were collected from a person aged 18-65 years who received the Ad26.COV2.S COVID-19 vaccine or a placebo.

The table lists this clone with a count of one. The gene calls are TRBV2 and TRBJ2-7; D possibly matches TRBD1 or TRBD2 (6 bases each). The CDR3 covers 15 residues. Between the trimmed V and J ends, which lost 7 bases and 3 bases, there was a span of 19 bases. Germline assignment: CDR1 SNHLY and CDR2 FYNNEI. CDR3: CASNSGEGGYYEQYF. The CDR3 nucleotides are TGTGCCAGCAATTCTGGAGAGGGGGGTTACTACGAGCAGTACTTC.

This rearrangement joins TRBV27 to TRBJ1-6; D gene uncertain. Germline loops: CDR1 MNHEY, CDR2 SMNVEV (reference sequence). The ends were cut back, 0 bases at V and 5 bases at J, with 17 bases in the middle. This CDR3 has 18 amino acids. CDR3 region: CASSLSRTLLVDNSPLHF. In DNA form, the CDR3 reads TGTGCCAGCAGTTTATCGAGGACCCTGTTGGTAGATAATTCACCCCTCCACTTT.

This clone was detected only once. The genes are TRBV2 and TRBJ1-5; no reliable D call. Per germline, CDR1 SNHLY and CDR2 FYNNEI. Trimming cost V 6 bases and J 4 bases, with 10 bases left between them. This CDR3 has 13 residues. CDR3 in DNA: TGTGCCAGCAGAATCGAGATGAATCAGCCCCAGCATTTT. This gives the protein CASRIEMNQPQHF.